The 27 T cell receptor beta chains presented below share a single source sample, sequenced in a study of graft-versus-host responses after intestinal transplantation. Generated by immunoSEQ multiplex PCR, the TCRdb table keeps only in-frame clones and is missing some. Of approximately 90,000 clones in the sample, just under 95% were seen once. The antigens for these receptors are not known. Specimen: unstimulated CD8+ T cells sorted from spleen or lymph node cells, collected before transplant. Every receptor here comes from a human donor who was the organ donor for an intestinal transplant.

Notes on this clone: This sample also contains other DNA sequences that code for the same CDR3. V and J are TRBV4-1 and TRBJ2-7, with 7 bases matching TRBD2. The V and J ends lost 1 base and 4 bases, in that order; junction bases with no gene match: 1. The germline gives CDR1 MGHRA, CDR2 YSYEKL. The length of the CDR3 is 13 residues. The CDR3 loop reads CASSQGLAYEQYF. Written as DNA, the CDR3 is TGCGCCAGCAGCCAAGGACTAGCTTACGAGCAGTACTTC.

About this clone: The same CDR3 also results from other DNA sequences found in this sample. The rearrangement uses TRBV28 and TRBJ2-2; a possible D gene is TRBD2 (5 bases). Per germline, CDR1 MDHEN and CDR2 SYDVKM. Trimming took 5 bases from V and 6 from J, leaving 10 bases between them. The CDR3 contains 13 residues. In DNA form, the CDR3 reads TGTGCCAGCAGTCTAGAGGGTTCCGGGGAGCTGTTTTTT. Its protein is CASSLEGSGELFF.

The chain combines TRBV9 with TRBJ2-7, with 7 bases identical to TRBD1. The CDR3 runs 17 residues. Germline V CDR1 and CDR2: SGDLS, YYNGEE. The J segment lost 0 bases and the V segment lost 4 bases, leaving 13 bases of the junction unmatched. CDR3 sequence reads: CASSPPPQGPGSYEQYF. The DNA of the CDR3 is TGTGCCAGCAGCCCGCCCCCACAGGGGCCGGGCTCCTACGAGCAGTACTTC.

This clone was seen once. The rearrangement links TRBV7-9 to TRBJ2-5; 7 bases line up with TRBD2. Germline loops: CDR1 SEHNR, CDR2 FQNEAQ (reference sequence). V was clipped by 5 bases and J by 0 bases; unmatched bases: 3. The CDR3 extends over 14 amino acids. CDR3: CASSREAYQETQYF. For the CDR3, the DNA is TGTGCCAGCAGCCGGGAGGCGTACCAAGAGACCCAGTACTTC.

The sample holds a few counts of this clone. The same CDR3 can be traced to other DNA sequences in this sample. CDR3 in DNA: TGTGCCAGCAGCCCCGGTGGCACTGAAGCTTTCTTT. This codes for CASSPGGTEAFF. The rearrangement joins TRBV7-9 to TRBJ1-1; no reliable D call. Per the germline V gene, CDR1 is SEHNR and CDR2 is FQNEAQ (reference sequence). Trimming stripped 5 bases from V and 4 bases from J, with 8 bases between. This CDR3 is built from 12 residues.

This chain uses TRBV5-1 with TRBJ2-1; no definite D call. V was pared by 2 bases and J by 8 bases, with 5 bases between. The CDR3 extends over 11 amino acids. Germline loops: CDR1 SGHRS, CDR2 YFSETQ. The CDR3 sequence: CASSFHYEQFF. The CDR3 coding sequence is TGCGCCAGCAGCTTCCATTATGAGCAGTTCTTC. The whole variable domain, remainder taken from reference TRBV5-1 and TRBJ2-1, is KAGVTQTPRYLIKTRGQQVTLSCSPISGHRSVSWYQQTPGQGLQFLFEYFSETQRNKGNFPGRFSGRQFSNSRSEMNVSTLELGDSALYLCASSFHYEQFFGPGTRLTVL.

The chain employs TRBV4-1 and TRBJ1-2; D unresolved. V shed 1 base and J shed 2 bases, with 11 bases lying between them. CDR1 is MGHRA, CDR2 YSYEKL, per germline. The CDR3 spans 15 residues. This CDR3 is CASSQVKGGNYGYTF. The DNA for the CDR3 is TGCGCCAGCAGCCAAGTTAAAGGAGGGAACTATGGCTACACCTTC.

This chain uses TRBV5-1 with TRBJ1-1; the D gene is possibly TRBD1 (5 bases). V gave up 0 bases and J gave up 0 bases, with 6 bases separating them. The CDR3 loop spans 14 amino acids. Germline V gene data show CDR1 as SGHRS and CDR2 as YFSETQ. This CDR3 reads CASSLEGMNTEAFF. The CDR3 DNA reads TGCGCCAGCAGCTTGGAGGGGATGAACACTGAAGCTTTCTTT.

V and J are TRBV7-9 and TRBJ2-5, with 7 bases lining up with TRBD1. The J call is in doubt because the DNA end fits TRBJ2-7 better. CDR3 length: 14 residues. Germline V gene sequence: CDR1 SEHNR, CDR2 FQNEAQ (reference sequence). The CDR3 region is CASSLGGGGYEQYF. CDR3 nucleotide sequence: TGTGCCAGCAGCTTAGGAGGGGGCGGCTACGAGCAGTACTTC.

The CDR3 region has the DNA TGTGCCAGCTCACCCGACAGTGTAGGGAACACTGAAGCTTTCTTT. Protein sequence: CASSPDSVGNTEAFF. V gene TRBV18 combines with J gene TRBJ1-1; the D gene is possibly TRBD1 (5 bases). The CDR3 contains 15 residues. Per the germline V gene, CDR1 is KGHSH and CDR2 is LQKENI. Trimming removed 3 bases at V and 1 base at J, with 12 bases between.

CDR3 DNA: TGTGCCAGCACCACTAGCGGGGGCTACAATGAGCAGTTCTTC. Translated, it gives CASTTSGGYNEQFF. The chain employs TRBV9 and TRBJ2-1; 11 bases are shared with TRBD2. There are 14 residues in the CDR3. Germline V gene sequence: CDR1 SGDLS, CDR2 YYNGEE. Germline trimming cut 6 bases from V and 3 bases from J; bases unmatched to any gene: 2.

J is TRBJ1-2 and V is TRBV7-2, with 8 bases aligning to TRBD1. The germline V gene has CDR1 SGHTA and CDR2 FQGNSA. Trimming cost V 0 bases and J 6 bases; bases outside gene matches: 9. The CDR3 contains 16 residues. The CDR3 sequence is CASSLAWQGAPDGYTF. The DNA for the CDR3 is TGTGCCAGCAGCTTAGCTTGGCAGGGGGCCCCGGATGGCTACACCTTC.

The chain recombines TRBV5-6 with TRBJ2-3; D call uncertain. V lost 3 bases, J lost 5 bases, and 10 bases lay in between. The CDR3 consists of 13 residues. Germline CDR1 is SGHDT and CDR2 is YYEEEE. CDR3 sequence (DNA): TGTGCCAGCAGCTCGCCGCCGGGAGATACGCAGTATTTT. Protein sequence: CASSSPPGDTQYF.

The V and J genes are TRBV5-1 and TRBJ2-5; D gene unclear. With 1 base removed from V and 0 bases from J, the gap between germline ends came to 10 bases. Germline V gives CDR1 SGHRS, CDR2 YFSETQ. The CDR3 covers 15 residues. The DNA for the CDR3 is TGCGCCAGCAGCTTGCCGGCGGCAGACCAAGAGACCCAGTACTTC. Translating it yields CASSLPAADQETQYF. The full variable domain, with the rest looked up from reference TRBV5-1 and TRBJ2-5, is KAGVTQTPRYLIKTRGQQVTLSCSPISGHRSVSWYQQTPGQGLQFLFEYFSETQRNKGNFPGRFSGRQFSNSRSEMNVSTLELGDSALYLCASSLPAADQETQYFGPGTRLLVL.

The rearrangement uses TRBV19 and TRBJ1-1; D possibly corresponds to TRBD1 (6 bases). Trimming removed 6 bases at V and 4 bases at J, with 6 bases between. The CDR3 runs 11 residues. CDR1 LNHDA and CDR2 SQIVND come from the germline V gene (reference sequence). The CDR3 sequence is CASSRGTEAFF. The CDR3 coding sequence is TGTGCCAGTAGCAGGGGCACTGAAGCTTTCTTT. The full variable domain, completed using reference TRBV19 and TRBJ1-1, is DGGITQSPKYLFRKEGQNVTLSCEQNLNHDAMYWYRQDPGQGLRLIYYSQIVNDFQKGDIAEGYSVSREKKESFPLTVTSAQKNPTAFYLCASSRGTEAFFGQGTRLTVV.

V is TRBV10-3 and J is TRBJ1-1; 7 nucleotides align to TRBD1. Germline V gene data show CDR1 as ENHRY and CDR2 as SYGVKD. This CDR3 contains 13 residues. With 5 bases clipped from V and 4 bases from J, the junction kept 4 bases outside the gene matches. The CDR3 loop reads CAISSEGATEAFF. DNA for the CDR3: TGTGCCATCAGTTCCGAGGGGGCCACTGAAGCTTTCTTT.

The chain's CDR3 is CASSSGGENTEAFF. The CDR3 coding sequence is TGCGCCAGCAGCTCAGGGGGCGAGAACACTGAAGCTTTCTTT. V is TRBV5-1 and J is TRBJ1-1; 8 nucleotides agree with TRBD1. Per the germline V gene, CDR1 is SGHRS and CDR2 is YFSETQ. The junction had 2 bases not matched to a gene; V was cut back by 3 bases and J by 1 base. The CDR3 is 14 amino acids. Complete variable domain (other parts from reference TRBV5-1 and TRBJ1-1): KAGVTQTPRYLIKTRGQQVTLSCSPISGHRSVSWYQQTPGQGLQFLFEYFSETQRNKGNFPGRFSGRQFSNSRSEMNVSTLELGDSALYLCASSSGGENTEAFFGQGTRLTVV.

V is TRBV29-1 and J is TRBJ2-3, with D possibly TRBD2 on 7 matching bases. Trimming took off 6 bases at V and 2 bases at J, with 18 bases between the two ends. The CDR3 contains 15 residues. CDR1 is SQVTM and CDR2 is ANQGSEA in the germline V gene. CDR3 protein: CSVTLTGGSTDTQYF. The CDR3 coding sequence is TGCAGCGTGACGCTGACGGGGGGCTCCACAGATACGCAGTATTTT.

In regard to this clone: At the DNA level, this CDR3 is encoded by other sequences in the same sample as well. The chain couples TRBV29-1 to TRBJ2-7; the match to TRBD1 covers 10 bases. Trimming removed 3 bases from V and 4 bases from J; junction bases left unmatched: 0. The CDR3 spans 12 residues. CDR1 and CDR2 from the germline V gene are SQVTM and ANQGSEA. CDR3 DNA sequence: TGCAGCGTTGAGGACAGGGGGTACGAGCAGTACTTC. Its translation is CSVEDRGYEQYF.

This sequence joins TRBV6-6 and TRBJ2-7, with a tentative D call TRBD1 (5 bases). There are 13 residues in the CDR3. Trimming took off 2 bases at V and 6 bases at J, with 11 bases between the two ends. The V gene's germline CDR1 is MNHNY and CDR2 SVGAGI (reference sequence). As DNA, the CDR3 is TGTGCCAGCAGTTACGGGGCGCTACCCGAGCAGTACTTC. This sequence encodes CASSYGALPEQYF.

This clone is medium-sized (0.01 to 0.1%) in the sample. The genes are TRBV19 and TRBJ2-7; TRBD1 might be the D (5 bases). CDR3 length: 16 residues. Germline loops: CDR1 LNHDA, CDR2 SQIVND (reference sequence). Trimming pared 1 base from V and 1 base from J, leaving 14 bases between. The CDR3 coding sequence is TGTGCCAGTAGTATAGCCACAGGTTTGTGGTCCTACGAGCAGTACTTC. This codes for CASSIATGLWSYEQYF.

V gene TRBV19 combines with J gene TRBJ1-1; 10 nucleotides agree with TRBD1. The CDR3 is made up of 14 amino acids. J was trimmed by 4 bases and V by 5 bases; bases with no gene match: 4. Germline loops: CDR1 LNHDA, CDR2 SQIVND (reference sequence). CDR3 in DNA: TGTGCCAGTAGTTTGGACAGGGGGGTCACTGAAGCTTTCTTT. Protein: CASSLDRGVTEAFF.

This CDR3 reads CASSQGGKSPLHF. CDR3 bases: TGTGCCAGCAGCCAAGGGGGCAAATCACCCCTCCACTTT. The chain is built from TRBV14 and TRBJ1-6; D perhaps matches TRBD1 (5 bases). The germline V gene has CDR1 SGHDN and CDR2 FVKESK. The CDR3 length is 13 residues. The ends were cut back, 1 base at V and 10 bases at J, with 8 bases in the middle. Supplemented by reference TRBV14 and TRBJ1-6, the full variable domain reads EAGVTQFPSHSVIEKGQTVTLRCDPISGHDNLYWYRRVMGKEIKFLLHFVKESKQDESGMPNNRFLAERTGGTYSTLKVQPAELEDSGVYFCASSQGGKSPLHFGNGTRLTVT.

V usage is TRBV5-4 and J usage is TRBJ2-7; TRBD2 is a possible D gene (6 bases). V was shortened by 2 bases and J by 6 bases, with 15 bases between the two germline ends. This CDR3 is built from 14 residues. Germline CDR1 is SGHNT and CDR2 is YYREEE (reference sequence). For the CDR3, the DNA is TGTGCCAGCAGCTTTCGGGAGTCGTCGGTCGAGCAGTACTTC. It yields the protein CASSFRESSVEQYF.

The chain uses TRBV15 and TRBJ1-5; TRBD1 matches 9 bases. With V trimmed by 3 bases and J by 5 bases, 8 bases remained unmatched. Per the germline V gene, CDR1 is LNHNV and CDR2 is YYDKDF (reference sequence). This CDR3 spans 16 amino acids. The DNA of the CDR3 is TGTGCCACCAGCAGTGAACAGGGGGCCGAGGATCAGCCCCAGCATTTT. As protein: CATSSEQGAEDQPQHF.

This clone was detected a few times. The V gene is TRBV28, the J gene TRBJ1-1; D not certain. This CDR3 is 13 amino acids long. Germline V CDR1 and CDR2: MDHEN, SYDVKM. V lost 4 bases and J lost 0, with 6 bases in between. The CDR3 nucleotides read TGTGCCAGCAGTTCCGGGTTGAACACTGAAGCTTTCTTT. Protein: CASSSGLNTEAFF.

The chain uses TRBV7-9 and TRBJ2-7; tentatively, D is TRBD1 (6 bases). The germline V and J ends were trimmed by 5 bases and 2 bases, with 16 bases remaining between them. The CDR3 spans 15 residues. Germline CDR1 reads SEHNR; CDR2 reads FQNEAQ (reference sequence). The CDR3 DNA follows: TGTGCCAGCAGCCCCGCCCATGGACAGCCCTACGAGCAGTACTTC. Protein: CASSPAHGQPYEQYF. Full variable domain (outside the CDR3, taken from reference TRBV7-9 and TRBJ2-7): DTGVSQNPRHKITKRGQNVTFRCDPISEHNRLYWYRQTLGQGPEFLTYFQNEAQLEKSRLLSDRFSAERPKGSFSTLEIQRTEQGDSAMYLCASSPAHGQPYEQYFGPGTRLTVT.